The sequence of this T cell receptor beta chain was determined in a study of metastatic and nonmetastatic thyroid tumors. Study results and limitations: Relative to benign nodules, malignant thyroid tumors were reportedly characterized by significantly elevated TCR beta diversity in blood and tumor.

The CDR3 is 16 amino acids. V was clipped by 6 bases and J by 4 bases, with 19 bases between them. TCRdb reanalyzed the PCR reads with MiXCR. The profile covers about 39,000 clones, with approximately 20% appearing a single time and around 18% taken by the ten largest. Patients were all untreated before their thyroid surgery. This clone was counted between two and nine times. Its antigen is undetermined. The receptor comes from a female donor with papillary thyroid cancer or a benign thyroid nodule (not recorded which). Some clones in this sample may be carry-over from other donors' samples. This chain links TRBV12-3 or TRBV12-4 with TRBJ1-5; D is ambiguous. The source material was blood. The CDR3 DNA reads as TGTGCCAGCAGGGCCGTGCCTCTAAGTGGGAATCAGCCCCAGCATTTT. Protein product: CASRAVPLSGNQPQHF.